This TCR beta chain was captured in a study of blood T cell repertoires in COVID-19 (dated by TCRdb to 2020 to 2022). About the study as a whole: Samples covering the acute and convalescent phases of COVID-19 were provided by collaborators in the United States, Italy and Spain. Subjects who had been exposed to COVID-19, were actively infected with it, or had recovered from it provided the deeply sampled blood TCRbeta repertoires that made up the dataset. The material from the prospective study consisted of cDNA or gDNA derived from T cells, B-cell-depleted T cells, or PBMCs. The repertoires were released in a freely available public database intended as a resource for research on the immune response to SARS-CoV-2. Sample metadata almost always included a de-identified subject ID, COVID-19 status, age in years and sex. Where available, HLA class I and class II types were obtained from metadata supplied by the sample provider rather than from assay-based typing. Samples were obtained from the ongoing ImmuneRACE study (first 160 participants) and from some 1,300 subjects provided by 6 global collaborators. What the research found in general, with its limitations: How much clinical and demographic metadata was included differed by source and by participant, and the metadata was provided uncurated.

Relative to germline, V is missing 5 bases and J is missing 0 bases, with 0 bases of the junction outside any gene match. There are 14 amino acids in the CDR3, from cysteine to phenylalanine inclusive. Of all the DNA, just the CDR3 is kept, 42 bases in frame from base 1. CDR1 and CDR2 are read off the germline V gene (reference sequence) as LNHDA and SQIVND. TCRbeta CDR3 regions were amplified from genomic DNA using the immunoSEQ Assay, a bias-controlled multiplex PCR. Concerning the study's data processing: The number of nucleated cells in each sample was estimated from the amplification of reference gene primers within the assay. To quantify the absolute abundance of each unique TCRbeta CDR3 rearrangement, sequence reads were collapsed and filtered. For each sample, productive Simpson clonality was calculated as the square root of Simpson's diversity index over productive rearrangements. TCRdb retrieved this table from immuneACCESS and kept in-frame rearrangements only. Not all clones are present; in checked studies, unresolved V genes account for under half, and no reason is known for the remainder. Clone size and the V and J calls come from that table; the DNA yielded D and trimming. The sample table lists some 520,000 clones, roughly 87% of them with a count of one. The ten biggest clones cover over 0.7% of the sample.

Of note for this clone: Its antigen is still unknown. Nothing much larger sits one base from this clone, and base qualities are not available.

At one collaborating source in Seattle, patients were enrolled during active infection and were followed longitudinally through the course of disease. Each collaborating institution followed its own protocols to collect whole blood in K2EDTA tubes. For TCRbeta analysis, collaborators shipped samples in one of three forms: frozen whole blood, isolated PBMCs, or DNA extracted from either of those sample types. The specimen was peripheral blood. The receptor was derived from a man aged 18 to 29 with COVID-19, enrolled during active disease. Rearrangement joined TRBV19 to TRBJ2-2; TRBD1 aligns with 7 central bases. The CDR3 protein is CASSGTANTGELFF. The nucleotide sequence is given as TGTGCCAGTAGTGGGACAGCGAACACCGGGGAGCTGTTTTTT.